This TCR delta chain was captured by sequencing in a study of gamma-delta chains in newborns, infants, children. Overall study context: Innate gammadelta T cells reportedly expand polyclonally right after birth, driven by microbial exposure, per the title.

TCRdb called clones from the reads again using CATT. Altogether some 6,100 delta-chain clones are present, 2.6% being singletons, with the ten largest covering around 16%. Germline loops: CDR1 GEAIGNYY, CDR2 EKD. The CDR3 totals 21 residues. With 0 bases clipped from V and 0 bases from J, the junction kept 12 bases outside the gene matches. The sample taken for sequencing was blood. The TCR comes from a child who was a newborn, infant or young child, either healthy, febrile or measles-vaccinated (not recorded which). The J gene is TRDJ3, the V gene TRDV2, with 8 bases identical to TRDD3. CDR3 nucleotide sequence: TGTGCCTGTGACACCGGTGGTACTGGGGGCCAGAGCTCCTGGGACACCCGACAGATGTTTTTC. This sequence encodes CACDTGGTGGQSSWDTRQMFF.